The 6 T cell receptor beta chains in this list originate from one sample, sequenced in a study of T cells in localized non-small cell lung cancer. Sequencing used immunoSEQ multiplex PCR; TCRdb keeps in-frame clones, though not all of them. The repertoire holds about 24,000 clones, 92% seen once, with roughly 15% in the top ten. Here the sequenced sample was peripheral blood, taken before any cancer treatment. Every receptor here comes from a man between 40 and 70 years old with stage III squamous cell lung carcinoma.

J is TRBJ2-2 and V is TRBV15, with TRBD1 as a possible D gene (5 bases). The germline CDR1 and CDR2 sequences are LNHNV and YYDKDF (reference sequence). V was trimmed by 6 bases and J by 1 base, leaving 12 bases between them. CDR3 length: 15 amino acids. CDR3 loop: CATRPPGMNTGELFF. As DNA, the CDR3 is TGTGCCACCAGGCCGCCAGGGATGAACACCGGGGAGCTGTTTTTT.

This chain links TRBV19 with TRBJ1-4; D is undetermined. Germline V gene sequence: CDR1 LNHDA, CDR2 SQIVND (reference sequence). The CDR3 extends over 12 amino acids. Trimming stripped 7 bases from V and 7 bases from J, with 10 bases between. CDR3 DNA sequence: TGTGCCAGTACAGAGGCAGGTGAAAAACTGTTTTTT. It yields the protein CASTEAGEKLFF.

This clone was recorded only once. The chain joins TRBV27 to TRBJ1-5, with D possibly TRBD1 on 5 matching bases. CDR3 length equals 14 residues. Trimming removed 5 bases from V and 7 bases from J, with 15 bases in between. The germline V gene has CDR1 MNHEY and CDR2 SMNVEV (reference sequence). The CDR3 region is CASSIGARGQPQHF. CDR3 in DNA: TGTGCCAGCAGTATCGGGGCCCGCGGACAGCCCCAGCATTTT.

This chain joins TRBV2 and TRBJ2-5; D is possibly TRBD2 (6 bases). Germline CDR1 reads SNHLY; CDR2 reads FYNNEI. Trimming cost V 8 bases and J 2 bases, with 12 bases left between them. The CDR3 is made up of 13 amino acids. The CDR3 nucleotides read TGTGCCAGCCCCTCCGGGGGACAAGAGACCCAGTACTTC. Translation: CASPSGGQETQYF.

This chain connects TRBV7-8 to TRBJ1-2; D is unresolved. Germline V gives CDR1 SGHVS, CDR2 FQNEAQ. V was shortened by 1 base and J by 7 bases, with 7 bases between the two germline ends. CDR3 size: 12 residues. The CDR3 is CASSLVRSGYTF. The CDR3 DNA reads as TGTGCCAGCAGCTTAGTTCGTTCTGGCTACACCTTC.

The rearrangement uses TRBV4-1 and TRBJ2-5; 11 bases map to TRBD1. The germline V gene has CDR1 MGHRA and CDR2 YSYEKL. Unmatched junction bases numbered 4, after V lost 2 bases and J lost 5 bases. The CDR3 sequence is 15 residues long. This CDR3 is CASSQLGTGGETQYF. CDR3 in DNA: TGCGCCAGCAGCCAACTCGGGACAGGGGGGGAGACCCAGTACTTC.